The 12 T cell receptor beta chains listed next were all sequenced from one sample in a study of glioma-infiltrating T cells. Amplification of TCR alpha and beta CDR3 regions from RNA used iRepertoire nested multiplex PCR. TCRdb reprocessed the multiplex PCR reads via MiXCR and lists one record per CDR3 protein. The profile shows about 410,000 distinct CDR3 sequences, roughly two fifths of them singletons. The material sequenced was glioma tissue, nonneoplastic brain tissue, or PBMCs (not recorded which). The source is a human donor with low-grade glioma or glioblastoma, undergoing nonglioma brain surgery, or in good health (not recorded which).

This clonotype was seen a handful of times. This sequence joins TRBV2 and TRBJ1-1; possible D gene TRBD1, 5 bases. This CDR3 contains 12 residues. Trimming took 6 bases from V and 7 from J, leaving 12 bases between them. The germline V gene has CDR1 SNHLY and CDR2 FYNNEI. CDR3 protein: CASSGTRREAFF. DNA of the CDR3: TGTGCCAGCAGCGGGACGAGGCGTGAAGCTTTCTTT. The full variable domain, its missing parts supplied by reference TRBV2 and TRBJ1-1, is EPEVTQTPSHQVTQMGQEVILRCVPISNHLYFYWYRQILGQKVEFLVSFYNNEISEKSEIFDDQFSVERPDGSNFTLKIRSTKLEDSAMYFCASSGTRREAFFGQGTRLTVV.

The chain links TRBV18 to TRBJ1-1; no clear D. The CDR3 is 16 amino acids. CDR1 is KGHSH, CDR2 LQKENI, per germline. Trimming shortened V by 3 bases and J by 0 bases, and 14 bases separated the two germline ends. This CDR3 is CASSPSTVFMNTEAFF. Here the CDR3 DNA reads TGTGCCAGCTCACCCTCCACGGTCTTCATGAACACTGAAGCTTTCTTT.

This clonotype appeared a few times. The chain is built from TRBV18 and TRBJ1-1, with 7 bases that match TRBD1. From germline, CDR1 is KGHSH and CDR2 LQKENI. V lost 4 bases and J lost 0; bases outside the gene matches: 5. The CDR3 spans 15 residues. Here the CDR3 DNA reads TGTGCCAGCTCACTAGAGGGGGCGCTGAACACTGAAGCTTTCTTT. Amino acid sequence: CASSLEGALNTEAFF. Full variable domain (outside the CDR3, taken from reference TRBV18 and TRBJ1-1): NAGVMQNPRHLVRRRGQEARLRCSPMKGHSHVYWYRQLPEEGLKFMVYLQKENIIDESGMPKERFSAEFPKEGPSILRIQQVVRGDSAAYFCASSLEGALNTEAFFGQGTRLTVV.

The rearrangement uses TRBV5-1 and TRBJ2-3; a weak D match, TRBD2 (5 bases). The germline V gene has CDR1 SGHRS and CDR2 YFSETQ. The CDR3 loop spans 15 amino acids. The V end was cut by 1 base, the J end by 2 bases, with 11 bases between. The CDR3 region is CASSLFLANTDTQYF. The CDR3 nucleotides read TGCGCCAGCAGCTTGTTCCTAGCTAACACAGATACGCAGTATTTT.

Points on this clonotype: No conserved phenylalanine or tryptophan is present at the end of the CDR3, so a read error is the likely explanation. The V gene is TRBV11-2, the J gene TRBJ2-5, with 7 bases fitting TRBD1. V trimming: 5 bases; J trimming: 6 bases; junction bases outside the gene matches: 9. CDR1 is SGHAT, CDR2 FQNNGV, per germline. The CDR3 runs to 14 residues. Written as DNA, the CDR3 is TGTGCCAGCAGCATACGACAGGGTAAACAGACCCAGTACCTC. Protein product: CASSIRQGKQTQYL.

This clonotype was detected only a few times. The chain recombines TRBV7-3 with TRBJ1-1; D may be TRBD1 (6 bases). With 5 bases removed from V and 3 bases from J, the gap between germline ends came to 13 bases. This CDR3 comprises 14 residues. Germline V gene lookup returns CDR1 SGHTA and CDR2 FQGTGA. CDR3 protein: CASSNQGRYTEAFF. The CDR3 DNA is TGTGCCAGCAGCAATCAGGGGAGGTACACTGAAGCTTTCTTT.

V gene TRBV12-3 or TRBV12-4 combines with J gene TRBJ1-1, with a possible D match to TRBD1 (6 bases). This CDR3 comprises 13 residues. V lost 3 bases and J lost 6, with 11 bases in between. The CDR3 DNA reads TGTGCCAGCAGTTTTGTGGACAGCTCTGAAGCTTTCTTT. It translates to CASSFVDSSEAFF.

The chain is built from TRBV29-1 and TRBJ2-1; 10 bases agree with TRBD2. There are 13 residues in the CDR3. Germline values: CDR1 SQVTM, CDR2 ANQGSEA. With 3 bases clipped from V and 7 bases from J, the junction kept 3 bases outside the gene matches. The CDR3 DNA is TGCAGCGTTGAGAGCGGGAGGGGGAATGAGCAGTTCTTC. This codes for CSVESGRGNEQFF.

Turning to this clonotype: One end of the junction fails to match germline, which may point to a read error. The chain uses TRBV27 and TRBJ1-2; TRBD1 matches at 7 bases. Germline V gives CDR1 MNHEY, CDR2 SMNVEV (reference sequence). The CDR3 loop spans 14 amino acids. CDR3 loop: CAGSLLGDSDGYTF. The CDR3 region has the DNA TGTGCCGGCAGTTTATTGGGGGACAGCGATGGCTACACCTTC.

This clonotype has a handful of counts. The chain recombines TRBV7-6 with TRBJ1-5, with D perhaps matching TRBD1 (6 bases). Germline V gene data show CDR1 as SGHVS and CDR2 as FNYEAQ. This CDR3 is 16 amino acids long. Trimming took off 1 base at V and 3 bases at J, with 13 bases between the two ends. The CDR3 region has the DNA TGTGCCAGCAGCTTAGGGTCGGGGGCGTACAATCAGCCCCAGCATTTT. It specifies CASSLGSGAYNQPQHF.

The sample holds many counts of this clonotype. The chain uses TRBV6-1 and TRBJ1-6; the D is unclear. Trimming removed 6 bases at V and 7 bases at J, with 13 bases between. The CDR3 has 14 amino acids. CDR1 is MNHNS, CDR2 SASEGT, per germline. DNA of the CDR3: TGTGCCAGCAGCTCGCTCCACACGAATTCACCCCTCCACTTT. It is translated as CASSSLHTNSPLHF.

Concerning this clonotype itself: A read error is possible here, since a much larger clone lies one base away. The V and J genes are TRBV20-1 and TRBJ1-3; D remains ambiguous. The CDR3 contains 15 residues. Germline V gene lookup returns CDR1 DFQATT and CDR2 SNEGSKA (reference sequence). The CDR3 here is CNARDRRLSGNTIYF. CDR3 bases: TGCAATGCTAGAGATAGGCGGCTCTCTGGAAACACCATATATTTT.